This T cell receptor beta chain was found in a study of beta chain features in type 1 diabetes. Study as a whole: There were some 110 million sorted cells examined across all samples.

The authors reverse transcribed all of the isolated RNA, so sequencing captured expressed TCRB transcripts. Approximately 3.4 million reads, on average, came from each naive, central memory and regulatory T cell sample. TCRdb's table, derived via immunoSEQ multiplex PCR, lists solely in-frame clones and lacks some. The sample shows about 150,000 clones, 7.5% to 10% of them seen only once. Germline assignment: CDR1 SGHNT and CDR2 YYREEE (reference sequence). The CDR3 contains 15 residues. The trim removed 4 bases at V and 4 bases at J, leaving 8 bases unmatched. Sorted CD4+ subsets: naive, central memory, regulatory, stem cell-like memory (CD45RO/CCR7/CD25/CD127/CD95/CD27 panel).

Sequenced input: central memory CD4+ T cells from blood. This receptor was obtained from a man aged 18 to 35 in good health. J is TRBJ2-7 and V is TRBV5-4, with TRBD1 matching over 10 bases. CDR3 coding DNA: TGTGCCAGCAGCCGCGGGACAGGGGCCATATACGAGCAGTACTTC. This gives the protein CASSRGTGAIYEQYF. Drawing the rest from reference TRBV5-4 and TRBJ2-7, the complete variable domain is ETGVTQSPTHLIKTRGQQVTLRCSSQSGHNTVSWYQQALGQGPQFIFQYYREEENGRGNFPPRFSGLQFPNYSSELNVNALELDDSALYLCASSRGTGAIYEQYFGPGTRLTVT.